The source of this T cell receptor beta chain is a study of early T cells in non-severe SARS-CoV-2 infection. Study details: RNA in bulk from unsorted whole blood was sequenced, and chains were unpaired.

CDR3 length: 15 amino acids. Per germline, CDR1 SGHRS and CDR2 YFSETQ. V trimming: 1 base; J trimming: 3 bases; junction bases outside the gene matches: 7. Notes on the study in general: CD4 and private specificities were missed by VDJdb matching, which favored anti-spike CD8 responses.

cDNA molecules, individually, were tagged with unique molecular identifiers. TCRdb used MiXCR to reprocess the 5' RACE reads, holding one entry per CDR3 protein. The sample lists more than 75,000 distinct CDR3 sequences; approximately 14% were seen once. This clonotype was seen only a few times. The antigen is unknown. This TCR came from an adult who was a healthcare worker with PCR-confirmed SARS-CoV-2 infection or an uninfected control (not recorded which). This chain joins TRBV5-1 and TRBJ2-7; the match to TRBD1 covers 7 bases. Sequencing was carried out using whole blood. The CDR3 DNA reads TGCGCCAGCAGCTTGACGACAGGGCTCGGCTACGAGCAGTACTTC. It yields the protein CASSLTTGLGYEQYF.